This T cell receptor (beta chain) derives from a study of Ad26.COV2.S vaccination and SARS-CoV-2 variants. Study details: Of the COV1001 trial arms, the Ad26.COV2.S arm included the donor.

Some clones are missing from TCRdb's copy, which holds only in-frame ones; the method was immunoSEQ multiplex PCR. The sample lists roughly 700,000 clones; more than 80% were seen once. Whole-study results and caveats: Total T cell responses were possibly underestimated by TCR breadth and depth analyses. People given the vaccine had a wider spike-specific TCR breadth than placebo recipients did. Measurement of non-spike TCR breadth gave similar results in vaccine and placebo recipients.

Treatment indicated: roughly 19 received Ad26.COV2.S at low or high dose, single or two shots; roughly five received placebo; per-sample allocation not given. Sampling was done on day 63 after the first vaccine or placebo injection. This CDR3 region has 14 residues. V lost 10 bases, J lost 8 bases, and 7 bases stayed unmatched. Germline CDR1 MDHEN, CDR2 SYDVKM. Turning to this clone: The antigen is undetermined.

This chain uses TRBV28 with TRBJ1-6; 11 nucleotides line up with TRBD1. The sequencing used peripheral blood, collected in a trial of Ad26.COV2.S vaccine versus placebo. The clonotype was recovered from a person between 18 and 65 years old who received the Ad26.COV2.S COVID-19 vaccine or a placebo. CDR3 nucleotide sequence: TGTGCCATCGGACAGGGGGCTGCGTATTCACCCCTCCACTTT. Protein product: CAIGQGAAYSPLHF.